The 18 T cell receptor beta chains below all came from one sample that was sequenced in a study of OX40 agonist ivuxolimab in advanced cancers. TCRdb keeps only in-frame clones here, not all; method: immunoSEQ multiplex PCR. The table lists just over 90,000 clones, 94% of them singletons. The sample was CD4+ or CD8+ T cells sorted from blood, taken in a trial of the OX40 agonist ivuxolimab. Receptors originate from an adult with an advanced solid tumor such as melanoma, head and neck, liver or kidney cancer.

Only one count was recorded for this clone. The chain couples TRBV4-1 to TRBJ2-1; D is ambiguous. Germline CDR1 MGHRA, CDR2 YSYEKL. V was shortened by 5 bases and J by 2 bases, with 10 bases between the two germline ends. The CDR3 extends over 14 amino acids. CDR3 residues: CASSGSHPYNEQFF. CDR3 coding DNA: TGCGCCAGCAGCGGAAGCCATCCCTACAATGAGCAGTTCTTC.

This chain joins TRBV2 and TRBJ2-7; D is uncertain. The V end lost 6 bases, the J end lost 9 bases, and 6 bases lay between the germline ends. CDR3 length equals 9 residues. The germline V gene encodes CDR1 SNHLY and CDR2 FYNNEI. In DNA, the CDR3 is TGTGCCAGCAGCCCCCCGCAGTACTTC. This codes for CASSPPQYF.

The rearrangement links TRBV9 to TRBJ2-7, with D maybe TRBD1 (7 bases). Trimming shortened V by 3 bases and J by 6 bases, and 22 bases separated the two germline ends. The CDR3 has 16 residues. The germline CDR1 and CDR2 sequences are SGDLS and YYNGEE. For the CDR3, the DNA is TGTGCCAGCAGCGCAGGGGGGTCGGGGTCCGCTATCGAGCAGTACTTC. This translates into CASSAGGSGSAIEQYF.

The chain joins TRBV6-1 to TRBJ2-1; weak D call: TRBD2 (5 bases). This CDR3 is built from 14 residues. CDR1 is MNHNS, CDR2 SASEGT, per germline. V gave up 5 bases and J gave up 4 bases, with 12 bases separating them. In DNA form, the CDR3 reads TGTGCCAGCAGTCCCACTACTAGTTACAATGAGCAGTTCTTC. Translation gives CASSPTTSYNEQFF.

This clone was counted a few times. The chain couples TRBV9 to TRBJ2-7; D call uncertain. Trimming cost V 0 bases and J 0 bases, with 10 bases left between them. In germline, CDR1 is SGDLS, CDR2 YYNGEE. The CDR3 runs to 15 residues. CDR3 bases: TGTGCCAGCAGCGTAGGAGAAAGGAGCTCCTACGAGCAGTACTTC. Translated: CASSVGERSSYEQYF.

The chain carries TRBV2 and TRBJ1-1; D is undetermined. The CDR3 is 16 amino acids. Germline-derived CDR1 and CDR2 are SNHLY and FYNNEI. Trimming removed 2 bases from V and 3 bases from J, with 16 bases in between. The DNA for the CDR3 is TGTGCCAGCAGTGAATCCTTTGATTTTCGTTACACTGAAGCTTTCTTT. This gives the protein CASSESFDFRYTEAFF.

CDR3 nucleotides: TGTGCCAGCAGCGCGCCCTTGAACACCGGGGAGCTGTTTTTT. As protein: CASSAPLNTGELFF. This chain uses TRBV9 with TRBJ2-2; D gene uncertain. This CDR3 has 14 amino acids. Germline lookup yields CDR1 SGDLS and CDR2 YYNGEE. V dropped 3 bases and J dropped 1 base, with 7 bases sitting between them. Variable domain in full (rest from reference TRBV9 and TRBJ2-2): DSGVTQTPKHLITATGQRVTLRCSPRSGDLSVYWYQQSLDQGLQFLIQYYNGEERAKGNILERFSAQQFPDLHSELNLSSLELGDSALYFCASSAPLNTGELFFGEGSRLTVL.

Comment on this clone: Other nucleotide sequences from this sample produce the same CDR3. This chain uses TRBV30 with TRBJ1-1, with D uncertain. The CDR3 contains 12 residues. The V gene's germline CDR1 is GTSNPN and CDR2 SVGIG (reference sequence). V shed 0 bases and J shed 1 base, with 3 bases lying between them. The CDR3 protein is CAWSVGNTEAFF. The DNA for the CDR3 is TGTGCCTGGAGTGTGGGGAACACTGAAGCTTTCTTT.

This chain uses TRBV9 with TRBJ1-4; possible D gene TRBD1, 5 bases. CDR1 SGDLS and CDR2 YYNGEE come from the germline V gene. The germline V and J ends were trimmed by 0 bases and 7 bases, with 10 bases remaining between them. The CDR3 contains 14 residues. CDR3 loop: CASSVATGSEKLFF. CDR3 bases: TGTGCCAGCAGCGTAGCAACAGGTAGTGAAAAACTGTTTTTT.

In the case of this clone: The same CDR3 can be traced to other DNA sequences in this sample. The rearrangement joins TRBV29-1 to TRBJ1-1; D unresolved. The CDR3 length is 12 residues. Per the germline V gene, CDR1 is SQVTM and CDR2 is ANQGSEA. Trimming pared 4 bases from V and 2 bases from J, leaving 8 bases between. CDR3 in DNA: TGCAGCGTTGGGAGGGCAAACACTGAAGCTTTCTTT. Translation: CSVGRANTEAFF.

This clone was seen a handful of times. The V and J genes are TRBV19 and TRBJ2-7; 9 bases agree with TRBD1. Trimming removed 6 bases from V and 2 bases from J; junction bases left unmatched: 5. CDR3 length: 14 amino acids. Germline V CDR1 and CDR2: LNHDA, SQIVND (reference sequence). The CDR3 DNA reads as TGTGCCAGTAGCCCCGGGACAGGGACCTACGAGCAGTACTTC. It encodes CASSPGTGTYEQYF.

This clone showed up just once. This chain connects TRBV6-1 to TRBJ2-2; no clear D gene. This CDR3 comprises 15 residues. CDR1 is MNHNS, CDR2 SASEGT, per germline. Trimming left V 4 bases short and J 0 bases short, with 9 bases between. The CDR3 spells CASSVSLANTGELFF. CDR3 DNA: TGTGCCAGCAGTGTCTCGCTAGCGAACACCGGGGAGCTGTTTTTT.

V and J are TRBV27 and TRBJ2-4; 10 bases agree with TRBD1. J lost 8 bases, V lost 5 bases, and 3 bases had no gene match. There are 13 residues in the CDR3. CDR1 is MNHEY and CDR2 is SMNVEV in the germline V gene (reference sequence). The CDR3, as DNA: TGTGCCAGCAGTGGGACAGGGGCCGACATTCAGTACTTC. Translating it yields CASSGTGADIQYF.

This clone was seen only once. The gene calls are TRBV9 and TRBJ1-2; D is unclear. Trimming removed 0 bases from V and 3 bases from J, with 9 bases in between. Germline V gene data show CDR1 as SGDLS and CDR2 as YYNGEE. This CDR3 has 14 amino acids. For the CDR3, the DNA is TGTGCCAGCAGCGTAGAACCGGCGGACTATGGCTACACCTTC. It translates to CASSVEPADYGYTF.

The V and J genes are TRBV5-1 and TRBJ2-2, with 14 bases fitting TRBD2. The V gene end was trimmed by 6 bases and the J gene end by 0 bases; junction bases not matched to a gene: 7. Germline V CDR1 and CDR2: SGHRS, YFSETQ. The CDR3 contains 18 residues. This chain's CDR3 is CASKRLGLAGANTGELFF. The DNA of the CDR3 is TGCGCCAGCAAACGCCTGGGACTAGCGGGAGCGAACACCGGGGAGCTGTTTTTT.

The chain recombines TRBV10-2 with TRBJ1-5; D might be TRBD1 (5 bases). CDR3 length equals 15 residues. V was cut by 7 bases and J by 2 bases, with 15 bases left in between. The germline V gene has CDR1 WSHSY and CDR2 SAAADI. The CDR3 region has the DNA TGCGCCAGCACCATCGGGGGGGGAGGCAATCAGCCCCAGCATTTT. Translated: CASTIGGGGNQPQHF.

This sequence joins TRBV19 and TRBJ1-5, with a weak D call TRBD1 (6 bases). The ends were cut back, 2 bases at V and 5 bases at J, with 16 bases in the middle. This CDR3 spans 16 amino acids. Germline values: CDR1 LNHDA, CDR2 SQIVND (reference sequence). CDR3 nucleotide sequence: TGTGCCAGTAGTATAAACAGGGAGCCCTTCTATCAGCCCCAGCATTTT. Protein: CASSINREPFYQPQHF.

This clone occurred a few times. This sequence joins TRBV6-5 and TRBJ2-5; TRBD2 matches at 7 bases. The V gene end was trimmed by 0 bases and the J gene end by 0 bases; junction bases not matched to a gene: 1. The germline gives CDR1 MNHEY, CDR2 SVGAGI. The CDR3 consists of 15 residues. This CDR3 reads CASSYSAGDQETQYF. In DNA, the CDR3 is TGTGCCAGCAGTTACTCCGCGGGAGACCAAGAGACCCAGTACTTC.